The rows below give T cell receptor beta chains drawn from one sample of a study of early T cells in non-severe SARS-CoV-2 infection. From the 5' RACE reads, TCRdb called clonotypes with MiXCR, one entry per CDR3 protein. The sample includes around 94,000 distinct CDR3 sequences, under 15% of them seen just once. Sequenced: whole blood. The receptors come from an adult who was a healthcare worker with PCR-confirmed SARS-CoV-2 infection or an uninfected control (not recorded which). CDR3s include the opening cysteine and the closing phenylalanine or tryptophan. The D gene is left open where the match is weak. Clone sizes are given selectively: once, few, many, or a class where the clone is expanded.

>few|TRBJ2-5|TRBV6-1|TRBD2
CASSETSGSGETQYF
TGTGCCAGCAGTGAGACTAGCGGGAGTGGTGAGACCCAGTACTTC
>many|TRBJ2-7|TRBV28|-
CASSLPAYDGIIAYEQYF
TGTGCCAGCAGTCTACCCGCTTATGACGGAATCATAGCCTACGAGCAGTACTTC
>few|TRBJ2-2|TRBV24-1|TRBD1
CATSDWPWTGGTGELFF
TGTGCCACCAGTGATTGGCCATGGACAGGGGGCACCGGGGAGCTGTTTTTT
>-|TRBJ2-7|TRBV10-3|TRBD1
CAISEKDRGSYEQYF
TGTGCCATCAGTGAGAAGGACAGGGGTTCCTACGAGCAGTACTTC
>many|TRBJ1-1|TRBV28|-
CASSLSPSAWAFF
TGTGCCAGCAGTTTATCCCCGTCGGCTTGGGCTTTCTTT
>-|TRBJ1-3|TRBV6-2/TRBV6-3|-
CASTSDRWNTIYF
TGTGCCAGCACGTCCGATCGGTGGAACACCATATATTTT
>few|TRBJ2-1|TRBV28|TRBD2
CASAPLAGSYNEQFF
TGTGCCAGCGCTCCCTTAGCGGGATCTTACAATGAGCAGTTCTTC
>many|TRBJ2-2|TRBV28|-
CASRSNTGELFF
TGTGCCAGCAGATCGAACACCGGGGAGCTGTTTTTT
>few|TRBJ2-7|TRBV28|-
CASSFRLYEQYF
TGTGCCAGCAGTTTCAGGCTGTACGAGCAGTACTTC
>many|TRBJ2-7|TRBV28|-
CASSLGRASEQYF
TGTGCCAGCAGCCTGGGCAGGGCGAGCGAGCAGTACTTC
>few|TRBJ2-3|TRBV29-1|-
CSVGGMGGDTQYF
TGCAGCGTTGGAGGGATGGGAGGAGATACGCAGTATTTT
>-|TRBJ2-7|TRBV3-1|-
CASSQEREQYF
TGTGCCAGCAGCCAAGAGCGCGAGCAGTACTTC
>once|TRBJ2-3|TRBV6-5|-
CASSPLRGYSSTDTQYF
TGTGCCAGCAGTCCCTTGCGGGGCTATTCAAGCACAGATACGCAGTATTTT
>many|TRBJ2-1|TRBV7-6|TRBD2
CASSPFEAGDVDEQFF
TGTGCCAGCAGCCCATTCGAGGCGGGAGACGTCGATGAGCAGTTCTTC
>-|TRBJ2-1|TRBV5-1|TRBD2
CASSLGLAGSSYNEQFF
TGCGCCAGCAGCTTGGGACTAGCGGGGAGCTCCTACAATGAGCAGTTCTTC
>-|TRBJ2-6|TRBV2|-
CASSPDHSGANVLTF
TGTGCCAGCAGTCCCGACCACTCTGGGGCCAACGTCCTGACTTTC
>-|TRBJ1-6|TRBV5-1|-
CASSLAEGKINSPLHF
TGCGCCAGCAGCTTGGCCGAGGGAAAGATCAACTCACCCCTCCACTTT
>-|TRBJ1-2|TRBV7-6|-
CASSLGRGPYGYAF
TGTGCCAGCAGCTTAGGCAGGGGCCCCTATGGCTACGCCTTC
>few|TRBJ2-7|TRBV6-5|-
CASRVRSEKAYEQYF
TGTGCCAGCAGGGTTAGAAGTGAGAAAGCCTACGAGCAGTACTTC
>many|TRBJ2-1|TRBV12-3/TRBV12-4|-
CASSYRENEQFF
TGTGCCAGCAGTTATAGGGAGAATGAGCAGTTCTTC
>many|TRBJ2-2|TRBV7-2|TRBD2
CASSFRLAGTNTGELFF
TGTGCCAGCAGCTTTCGACTAGCGGGGACGAACACCGGGGAGCTGTTTTTT
>many|TRBJ1-1|TRBV30|-
CAWSRERTEAFF
TGTGCCTGGAGTAGGGAACGTACTGAAGCTTTCTTT
>many|TRBJ2-7|TRBV18|-
CASSPNGRVDEQYF
TGTGCCAGCTCACCAAATGGCAGGGTCGACGAGCAGTACTTC
>few|TRBJ1-6|TRBV20-1|-
CSAMDGNNSPLHF
TGCAGTGCTATGGACGGGAATAATTCACCCCTCCACTTT
>-|TRBJ1-4|TRBV20-1|-
CSASTDGNNEKLFF
TGCAGTGCTAGTACCGACGGTAATAATGAAAAACTGTTTTTT
>-|TRBJ2-7|TRBV28|-
CASSFSRWASSYEQYF
TGTGCCAGCAGTTTTAGTCGTTGGGCCAGCTCCTACGAGCAGTACTTC